This TCR beta chain was sequenced during a study of response to subunit inactivated influenza vaccine. TCRdb fed the RT-PCR reads into MiXCR, producing one record per CDR3 protein. This table holds a few hundred thousand distinct CDR3 sequences, just over 20% found once. Whole-study results and caveats: Authors proposed each seasonal influenza vaccination draws in few new T cells.

The CDR3 is 16 residues long. Germline CDR1 and CDR2: MNHEY and SMNVEV (reference sequence). Trimming shortened V by 0 bases and J by 10 bases, and 16 bases separated the two germline ends. In this sample, this clonotype turned up a few times. What it recognizes is unknown. The sample was PBMCs from blood, taken 21 months after vaccination. This receptor was taken from a man in his fifties or sixties who received an inactivated influenza vaccine. The J gene is TRBJ1-6, the V gene TRBV27; weak D call: TRBD1 (6 bases). The CDR3 DNA reads TGTGCCAGCAGTTTATCTTCCTGGGGGCGCGAATCACCCCTCCACTTT. It yields the protein CASSLSSWGRESPLHF.